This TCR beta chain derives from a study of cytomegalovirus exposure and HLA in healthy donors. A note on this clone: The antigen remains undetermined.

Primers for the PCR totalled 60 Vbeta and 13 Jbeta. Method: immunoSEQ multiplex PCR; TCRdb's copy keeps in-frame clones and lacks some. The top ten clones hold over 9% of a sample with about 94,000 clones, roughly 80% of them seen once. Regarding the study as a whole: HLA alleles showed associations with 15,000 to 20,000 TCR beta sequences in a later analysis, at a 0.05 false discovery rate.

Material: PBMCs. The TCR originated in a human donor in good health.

The CDR3 nucleotides are TGTGCCAGCAGGGATGGGGGGGCGTCTGGAAACACCATATATTTT. It yields the protein CASRDGGASGNTIYF. This chain uses TRBV6-1 with TRBJ1-3, with D tentatively TRBD1 (6 bases). The CDR3 length is 15 residues. V was cut by 6 bases and J by 1 base, with 13 bases left in between. Germline V gives CDR1 MNHNS, CDR2 SASEGT.